These 32 T cell receptor beta chains were all obtained from the same sample, sequenced in a study of T cell responses to AZD1222 COVID-19 vaccine. The table came from immunoSEQ multiplex PCR; TCRdb's copy has only in-frame clones and leaves some out. The sample contains 130,000 to 150,000 clones, 88% of which appear only once. Source: peripheral blood, taken 28 days after the second dose of the MenACWY control vaccine. The receptor set was obtained from an adult who received the MenACWY meningococcal vaccine as a control.

This chain joins TRBV11-2 and TRBJ1-6; D remains unclear. There are 15 residues in the CDR3. The germline gives CDR1 SGHAT, CDR2 FQNNGV. The germline V and J ends were trimmed by 2 bases and 10 bases, with 15 bases remaining between them. CDR3 in amino acids: CASSLRWQIQSPLHF. The CDR3 DNA is TGTGCCAGCAGCTTACGGTGGCAGATTCAGTCACCCCTCCACTTT.

This clone was seen a single time. This sequence joins TRBV4-2 and TRBJ2-4; 9 bases are shared with TRBD1. The CDR3 has 16 amino acids. Trimming cost V 4 bases and J 0 bases; bases outside gene matches: 4. In germline, CDR1 is LGHNA, CDR2 YNFKEQ. The CDR3 reads CASSPTGGLAKNIQYF. The CDR3 nucleotides are TGTGCCAGCAGCCCAACAGGGGGCCTAGCCAAAAACATTCAGTACTTC.

V and J are TRBV7-9 and TRBJ2-1; TRBD1 aligns across 7 bases. CDR1 is SEHNR, CDR2 FQNEAQ, per germline (reference sequence). This CDR3 contains 16 residues. Losses at the gene ends were 4 bases for V and 0 bases for J; bases not matched to a gene: 6. DNA of the CDR3: TGTGCCAGCAGCTCGACGGACAGGAGCTCCTACAATGAGCAGTTCTTC. Protein: CASSSTDRSSYNEQFF. The variable domain in full, completed from reference TRBV7-9 and TRBJ2-1, reads DTGVSQNPRHKITKRGQNVTFRCDPISEHNRLYWYRQTLGQGPEFLTYFQNEAQLEKSRLLSDRFSAERPKGSFSTLEIQRTEQGDSAMYLCASSSTDRSSYNEQFFGPGTRLTVL.

V gene TRBV29-1 combines with J gene TRBJ2-5, with 8 bases aligning to TRBD2. The CDR3 is made up of 13 amino acids. V shed 5 bases and J 2 bases; nucleotides not matched to a gene: 4. Germline loops: CDR1 SQVTM, CDR2 ANQGSEA. The CDR3 sequence: CSVRAGGQETQYF. DNA for the CDR3: TGCAGCGTTCGGGCGGGGGGACAAGAGACCCAGTACTTC.

This CDR3 is CASSPGTGRRNEKLFF. In DNA form, the CDR3 reads TGTGCCAGCTCACCGGGGACAGGGCGGCGAAATGAAAAACTGTTTTTT. This chain joins TRBV18 and TRBJ1-4, with TRBD1 matching 9 bases. Trimming took 3 bases from V and 5 from J; bases not matched to a gene: 7. Germline CDR1 is KGHSH and CDR2 is LQKENI. This CDR3 comprises 16 residues. The whole variable domain, remainder taken from reference TRBV18 and TRBJ1-4, is NAGVMQNPRHLVRRRGQEARLRCSPMKGHSHVYWYRQLPEEGLKFMVYLQKENIIDESGMPKERFSAEFPKEGPSILRIQQVVRGDSAAYFCASSPGTGRRNEKLFFGSGTQLSVL.

This clone has a handful of counts. The rearrangement uses TRBV15 and TRBJ1-5, with 7 bases identical to TRBD1. The CDR3 has 15 amino acids. The junction had 4 bases not matched to a gene; V was cut back by 1 base and J by 4 bases. Germline values: CDR1 LNHNV, CDR2 YYDKDF (reference sequence). DNA for the CDR3: TGTGCCACCAGCAGAGTACAGGGGAGAAATCAGCCCCAGCATTTT. Its translation: CATSRVQGRNQPQHF.

This chain connects TRBV3-1 (or the pseudogene TRBV3-2) to TRBJ1-4; D possibly corresponds to TRBD1 (5 bases). The germline V and J ends were trimmed by 3 bases and 3 bases, with 14 bases remaining between them. Germline V gives CDR1 LGHDT, CDR2 YNNKEL (reference sequence). The CDR3 length is 16 residues. The CDR3 DNA is TGTGCCAGCAGCCACAAATCAGGGCCGGCTAATGAAAAACTGTTTTTT. This encodes CASSHKSGPANEKLFF.

The V call is TRBV30, the J call TRBJ2-3, with TRBD2 identical over 13 bases. V was pared by 3 bases and J by 6 bases, with 6 bases of the junction left unmatched. CDR1 is GTSNPN and CDR2 is SVGIG in the germline V gene (reference sequence). The CDR3 length is 15 residues. The CDR3 DNA reads TGTGCCTGGAGCCGACTAGCGGGAGGCTCGGATACGCAGTATTTT. This codes for CAWSRLAGGSDTQYF.

The CDR3 DNA sequence: TGTGCCAGCAGCTGGGGAGGACTAGCGGATAGCACAGATACGCAGTATTTT. The encoded protein is CASSWGGLADSTDTQYF. V is TRBV5-4 and J is TRBJ2-3; TRBD2 agrees at 10 bases. CDR1 is SGHNT, CDR2 YYREEE, per germline (reference sequence). CDR3 size: 17 residues. The junction had 7 bases not matched to a gene; V was cut back by 3 bases and J by 0 bases.

The V gene is TRBV6-1, the J gene TRBJ1-1; D may be TRBD1 (5 bases). Germline loops: CDR1 MNHNS, CDR2 SASEGT. The CDR3 has 15 amino acids. Trimming removed 3 bases from V and 5 bases from J, with 16 bases in between. The CDR3 loop reads CASSDPSPRETEAFF. For the CDR3, the DNA is TGTGCCAGCAGTGATCCCTCTCCCAGGGAGACTGAAGCTTTCTTT.

This clone was counted a single time. The chain couples TRBV19 to TRBJ2-7; D may be TRBD2 (6 bases). CDR1 is LNHDA and CDR2 is SQIVND in the germline V gene (reference sequence). The CDR3 has 13 amino acids. The ends were cut back, 3 bases at V and 3 bases at J, with 9 bases in the middle. The CDR3 region is CASSIGRFYEQYF. For the CDR3, the DNA is TGTGCCAGTAGTATCGGGAGATTCTACGAGCAGTACTTC.

The J gene is TRBJ1-5, the V gene TRBV5-5, with a tentative D call TRBD1 (5 bases). The CDR3 is made up of 14 amino acids. Trimming stripped 6 bases from V and 3 bases from J, with 13 bases between. Germline CDR1 is SGHKS and CDR2 is YYEKEE (reference sequence). In DNA form, the CDR3 reads TGTGCCAGCACCAAGGACATAATCAATCAGCCCCAGCATTTT. Residues: CASTKDIINQPQHF. Using reference TRBV5-5 and TRBJ1-5 for the parts outside the CDR3, the full variable domain is DAGVTQSPTHLIKTRGQQVTLRCSPISGHKSVSWYQQVLGQGPQFIFQYYEKEERGRGNFPDRFSARQFPNYSSELNVNALLLGDSALYLCASTKDIINQPQHFGDGTRLSIL.

The sample holds a few counts of this clone. This chain uses TRBV29-1 with TRBJ2-1; tentatively, D is TRBD1 (5 bases). From germline, CDR1 is SQVTM and CDR2 ANQGSEA. The CDR3 runs to 13 residues. V was trimmed by 3 bases and J by 6 bases, leaving 12 bases between them. This chain's CDR3 is CSVDRGRGNEQFF. The CDR3 DNA is TGCAGCGTTGATCGCGGAAGGGGCAATGAGCAGTTCTTC.

The chain uses TRBV7-2 and TRBJ2-7; D may match TRBD1 or TRBD2 (5 bases each). Germline V gene data show CDR1 as SGHTA and CDR2 as FQGNSA. V was shortened by 1 base and J by 3 bases, with 13 bases between the two germline ends. This CDR3 has 15 residues. For the CDR3, the DNA is TGTGCCAGCAGCTTAGATCGGGGCCTTTACTACGAGCAGTACTTC. As protein: CASSLDRGLYYEQYF.

The gene calls are TRBV4-2 and TRBJ2-2; 9 positions agree with TRBD1. The CDR3 runs to 15 residues. V gave up 8 bases and J gave up 6 bases; unmatched junction bases: 10. Germline CDR1 and CDR2: LGHNA and YNFKEQ. In DNA form, the CDR3 reads TGTGCCAGCTCCCGGGACAGGGTGTATTCCGGGGAGCTGTTTTTT. Protein sequence: CASSRDRVYSGELFF.

The V call is TRBV11-3, the J call TRBJ2-2; D perhaps matches TRBD1 (6 bases). V gave up 1 base and J gave up 5 bases, with 8 bases separating them. The CDR3 is made up of 14 amino acids. Germline-derived CDR1 and CDR2 are SGHNT and YENEEA. The CDR3: CASSLGTATGELFF. CDR3 in DNA: TGTGCCAGCAGCTTAGGGACAGCTACCGGGGAGCTGTTTTTT. The complete variable domain, with remaining parts taken from reference TRBV11-3 and TRBJ2-2, reads EAGVVQSPRYKIIEKKQPVAFWCNPISGHNTLYWYLQNLGQGPELLIRYENEEAVDDSQLPKDRFSAERLKGVDSTLKIQPAELGDSAVYLCASSLGTATGELFFGEGSRLTVL.

This clone appeared once. The rearrangement joins TRBV25-1 to TRBJ1-6, with TRBD1 as a possible D gene (5 bases). V was trimmed by 6 bases and J by 2 bases, leaving 11 bases between them. The CDR3 extends over 15 amino acids. CDR1 is MGHDK, CDR2 SYGVNS, per germline. In DNA form, the CDR3 reads TGTGCCAGCAGACCTCCGGGGGCCTATAATTCACCCCTCCACTTT. Translated, it gives CASRPPGAYNSPLHF.

The V call is TRBV23-1, the J call TRBJ1-4; D is possibly TRBD1 (5 bases). TRBV23-1 is assigned to the ORF class and has an uncertain function. This CDR3 has 17 amino acids. V dropped 0 bases and J dropped 3 bases, with 14 bases sitting between them. Here the CDR3 reads CASSQSAARTSNEKLFF. The CDR3 nucleotides are TGCGCCAGCAGTCAATCAGCCGCGAGGACATCTAATGAAAAACTGTTTTTT.

In DNA form, the CDR3 reads TGTGCCAGCAGCCATCAAAACACAGTGCCCGGCTACACCTTC. It specifies CASSHQNTVPGYTF. The chain couples TRBV6-2 or TRBV6-3 to TRBJ1-2; no clear D. The CDR3 consists of 14 residues. The ends were cut back, 6 bases at V and 8 bases at J, with 19 bases in the middle. Germline values: CDR1 MNHEY, CDR2 SVGEGT.

The rearrangement joins TRBV12-5 to TRBJ2-1; 10 bases are a match to TRBD2. With V trimmed by 1 base and J by 5 bases, 20 bases remained unmatched. CDR1 and CDR2 (germline): LGHNT, FRNRAP. The CDR3 contains 21 residues. CDR3 bases: TGTGCTAGTGGTTTGGAACTTGGTGGCAGGGTGAGCGGGAGGGCCGACAATGAGCAGTTCTTC. Its translation: CASGLELGGRVSGRADNEQFF. The entire variable domain, with the rest obtained from reference TRBV12-5 and TRBJ2-1, is as follows: DARVTQTPRHKVTEMGQEVTMRCQPILGHNTVFWYRQTMMQGLELLAYFRNRAPLDDSGMPKDRFSAEMPDATLATLKIQPSEPRDSAVYFCASGLELGGRVSGRADNEQFFGPGTRLTVL.

The chain uses TRBV11-3 and TRBJ2-7; D unresolved. CDR3 length equals 12 residues. Germline CDR1 reads SGHNT; CDR2 reads YENEEA. The V end lost 5 bases, the J end lost 2 bases, and 7 bases lay between the germline ends. As DNA, the CDR3 is TGTGCCAGCAGCCGGGCTCCCTACGAGCAGTACTTC. Protein: CASSRAPYEQYF.

The chain is built from TRBV29-1 and TRBJ1-5; 9 bases are a match to TRBD1. The CDR3 has 13 amino acids. V shed 3 bases, J shed 7 bases, and the junction held 4 bases outside the gene matches. Germline V CDR1 and CDR2: SQVTM, ANQGSEA. CDR3 in amino acids: CSVDPGQGQPQHF. The CDR3 DNA reads as TGCAGCGTTGATCCGGGACAGGGCCAGCCCCAGCATTTT.

This sequence joins TRBV5-1 and TRBJ2-7; D is possibly TRBD2 (6 bases). V dropped 6 bases and J dropped 6 bases, with 19 bases sitting between them. Germline CDR1 SGHRS, CDR2 YFSETQ. This CDR3 has 14 residues. In DNA, the CDR3 is TGCGCCAGCACCTTAACGTTGGGGGGAGGCGAGCAGTACTTC. It is translated as CASTLTLGGGEQYF.

The rearrangement links TRBV9 to TRBJ2-2; D gene uncertain. The CDR3 length is 15 residues. V was pared by 2 bases and J by 5 bases, with 13 bases between. CDR1 SGDLS and CDR2 YYNGEE come from the germline V gene. CDR3 loop: CASSVASPGTGELFF. CDR3 DNA sequence: TGTGCCAGCAGCGTTGCTTCCCCCGGAACCGGGGAGCTGTTTTTT.

The chain carries TRBV7-2 and TRBJ1-5; D is undetermined. There are 13 residues in the CDR3. Trimming cost V 6 bases and J 0 bases, with 6 bases left between them. In germline, CDR1 is SGHTA, CDR2 FQGNSA. The CDR3 DNA sequence: TGTGCCAGCAGGATGACTAGCAATCAGCCCCAGCATTTT. Protein product: CASRMTSNQPQHF.

The chain couples TRBV27 to TRBJ2-7; D is unclear. The CDR3 totals 13 residues. Trimming cost V 6 bases and J 3 bases, with 12 bases left between them. Germline V gene sequence: CDR1 MNHEY, CDR2 SMNVEV (reference sequence). The chain's CDR3 is CASRPSSGYEQYF. CDR3 nucleotide sequence: TGTGCCAGCAGACCCTCGTCTGGCTACGAGCAGTACTTC.

The V call is TRBV9, the J call TRBJ1-1; D is ambiguous. The CDR3 loop spans 13 amino acids. V lost 4 bases to trimming and J lost 8 bases, with 15 bases between them. The germline gives CDR1 SGDLS, CDR2 YYNGEE. The CDR3 sequence is CASSLDSHREAFF. For the CDR3, the DNA is TGTGCCAGCAGCCTAGACTCTCACCGAGAAGCTTTCTTT.

The V gene is TRBV25-1, the J gene TRBJ1-1; D remains ambiguous. CDR1 is MGHDK, CDR2 SYGVNS, per germline. Between the trimmed V and J ends, which lost 3 bases and 3 bases, there was a span of 2 bases. This CDR3 contains 11 residues. CDR3 in DNA: TGTGCCAGCAGTGACTACACTGAAGCTTTCTTT. Encoded protein: CASSDYTEAFF.

The V and J genes are TRBV19 and TRBJ2-2; D gene ambiguous. The CDR3 covers 14 residues. CDR1 LNHDA and CDR2 SQIVND come from the germline V gene (reference sequence). V shed 5 bases and J shed 1 base, with 8 bases lying between them. In DNA form, the CDR3 reads TGTGCCAGTAGTCAGGACGGGAACACCGGGGAGCTGTTTTTT. Translating gives CASSQDGNTGELFF.

The chain employs TRBV4-3 and TRBJ2-7, with TRBD1 identical over 8 bases. Germline V gene sequence: CDR1 LGHNA, CDR2 YSLEER. With 3 bases clipped from V and 3 bases from J, the junction kept 7 bases outside the gene matches. The CDR3 is made up of 15 amino acids. The CDR3 DNA reads as TGCGCCAGCAGCCACGACTACAGGGGGGACTACGAGCAGTACTTC. It specifies CASSHDYRGDYEQYF.

This chain uses TRBV9 with TRBJ1-1; D possibly corresponds to TRBD1 (6 bases). This CDR3 has 12 residues. The ends were cut back, 0 bases at V and 7 bases at J, with 7 bases in the middle. The germline V gene encodes CDR1 SGDLS and CDR2 YYNGEE. The CDR3 coding sequence is TGTGCCAGCAGCGTAGAACAGGGTGAAGCTTTCTTT. The encoded protein is CASSVEQGEAFF.

The V gene is TRBV7-2, the J gene TRBJ2-2, with D perhaps TRBD2 (6 bases). Germline CDR1 reads SGHTA; CDR2 reads FQGNSA. The CDR3 spans 15 residues. Trimming removed 0 bases from V and 8 bases from J, with 13 bases in between. The CDR3 nucleotides are TGTGCCAGCAGCTTAGCTAGCGGTCGACCGGGGGAGCTGTTTTTT. Amino acid sequence: CASSLASGRPGELFF.